This T cell receptor beta chain was recorded in a study of cytomegalovirus exposure and HLA in healthy donors. Study-level background: The 120 or so validation repertoires used a platform that matched the one used for the 550 to 800 first-cohort repertoires, as a later analysis reported. Overall study results and limits: There were a few CMV-associated chains whose specificity for CMV antigens was confirmed in vitro. According to a subsequent analysis, TCR clusters from the first cohort were inclined to appear together in the 110 or so validation repertoires.

V lost 5 bases and J lost 2; bases outside the gene matches: 4. The length of the CDR3 is 15 residues. Germline V CDR1 and CDR2: SGHRS, YFSETQ. TCRdb's copy holds only in-frame clones and misses some; the assay was immunoSEQ multiplex PCR. The sample has 150,000 to 200,000 clones, around nine tenths seen once. A remark on this clone: Its antigen is not identified.

Sequenced sample: PBMCs. The sequence derives from a man between 18 and 29 years old in good health and CMV-seropositive. The rearrangement links TRBV5-1 to TRBJ2-7; 13 positions agree with TRBD2. The CDR3 DNA reads as TGCGCCAGCAGTCCACTAGCGGGAGGGCCCTACGAGCAGTACTTC. It translates to CASSPLAGGPYEQYF.